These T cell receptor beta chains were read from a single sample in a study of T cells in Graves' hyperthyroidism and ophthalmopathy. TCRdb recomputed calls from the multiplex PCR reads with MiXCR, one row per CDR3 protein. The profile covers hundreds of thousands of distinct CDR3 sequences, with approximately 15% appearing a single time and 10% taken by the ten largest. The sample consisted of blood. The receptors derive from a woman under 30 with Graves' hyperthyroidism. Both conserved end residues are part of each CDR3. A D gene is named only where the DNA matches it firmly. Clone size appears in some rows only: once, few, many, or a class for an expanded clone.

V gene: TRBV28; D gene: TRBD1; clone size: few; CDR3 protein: CASRITGGWADTQYF
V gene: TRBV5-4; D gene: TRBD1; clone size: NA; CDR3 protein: CASSSTDREPYEQYF
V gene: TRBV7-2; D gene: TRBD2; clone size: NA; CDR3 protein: CASTGLAGGNTQYF
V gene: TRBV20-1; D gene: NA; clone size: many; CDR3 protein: CSALGHRVDTQYF
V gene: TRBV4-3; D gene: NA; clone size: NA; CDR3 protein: CASSQDNWNTEAFF
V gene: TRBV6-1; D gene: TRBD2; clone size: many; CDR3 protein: CASSPRRLAGGNEQYF
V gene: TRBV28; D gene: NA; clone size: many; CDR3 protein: CASSIGVGVQYF
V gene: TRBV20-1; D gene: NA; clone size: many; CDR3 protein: CSARPSLEGGNTGELFF
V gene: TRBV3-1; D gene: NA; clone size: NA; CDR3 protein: CASSSHRGREGQTQYF
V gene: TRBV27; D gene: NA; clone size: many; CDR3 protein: CASSWAGGAYEQYF
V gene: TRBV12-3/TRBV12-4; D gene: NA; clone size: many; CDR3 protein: CASSLVSMGEQYF
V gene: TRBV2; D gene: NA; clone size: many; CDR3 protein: CASSDRTAVYGYTF
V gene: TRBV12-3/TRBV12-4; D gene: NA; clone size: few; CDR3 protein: CASRIDFSGANVLTF
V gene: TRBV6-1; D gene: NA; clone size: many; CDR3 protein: CASSFAGRGTDTQYF
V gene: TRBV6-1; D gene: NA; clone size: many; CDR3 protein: CASTRFSENGEQYF